This T cell receptor (beta chain) was identified during a study of blood T cell repertoires in COVID-19. On the study more broadly: There were acute and convalescent COVID-19 samples, and they came from the United States, Italy and Spain. T cells, B-cell-depleted T cells, or PBMCs supplied cDNA or gDNA.

Those enrolled in Seattle joined during active infection and were followed longitudinally afterward. The CDR3 totals 14 residues. Trimming cost V 7 bases and J 8 bases; bases outside gene matches: 10. In germline, CDR1 is SNHLY, CDR2 FYNNEI. In the authors' workflow: From reference gene primer amplification, estimates of nucleated cell counts were derived. Assay: immunoSEQ multiplex PCR; the TCRdb copy retains only in-frame clones and omits some. D and trimming come from the DNA, and the V and J calls and clone size come from that table. The sample lists some 450,000 clones; approximately 90% were seen once.

This TCR was recovered from a young man with COVID-19, enrolled during active disease. The sequencing input was peripheral blood. The chain recombines TRBV2 with TRBJ1-2; the match to TRBD1 covers 10 bases. The CDR3 loop is CASTNRQGARGYTF. The DNA of the CDR3 is TGTGCCAGCACAAACCGACAGGGGGCGCGCGGCTACACCTTC.